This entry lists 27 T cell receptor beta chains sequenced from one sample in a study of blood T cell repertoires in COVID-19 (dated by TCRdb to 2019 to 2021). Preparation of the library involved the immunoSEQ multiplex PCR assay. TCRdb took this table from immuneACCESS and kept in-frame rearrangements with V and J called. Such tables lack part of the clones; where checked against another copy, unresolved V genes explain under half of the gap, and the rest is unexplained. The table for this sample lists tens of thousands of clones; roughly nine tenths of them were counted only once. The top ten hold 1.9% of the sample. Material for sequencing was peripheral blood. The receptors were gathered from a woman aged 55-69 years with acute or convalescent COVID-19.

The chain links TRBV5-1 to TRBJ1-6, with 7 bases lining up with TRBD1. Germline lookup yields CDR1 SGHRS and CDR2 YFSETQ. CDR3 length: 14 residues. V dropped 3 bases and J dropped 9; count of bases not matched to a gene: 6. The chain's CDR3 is CASSSTGSGSPLHF. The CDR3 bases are TGCGCCAGCAGCTCGACAGGGTCGGGTTCACCCCTCCACTTT.

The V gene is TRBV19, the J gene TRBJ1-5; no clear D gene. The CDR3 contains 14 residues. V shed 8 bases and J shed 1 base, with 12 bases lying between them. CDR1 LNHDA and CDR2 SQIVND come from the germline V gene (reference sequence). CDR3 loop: CASGSYGSNQPQHF. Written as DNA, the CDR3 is TGTGCCAGTGGGTCATACGGGAGCAATCAGCCCCAGCATTTT.

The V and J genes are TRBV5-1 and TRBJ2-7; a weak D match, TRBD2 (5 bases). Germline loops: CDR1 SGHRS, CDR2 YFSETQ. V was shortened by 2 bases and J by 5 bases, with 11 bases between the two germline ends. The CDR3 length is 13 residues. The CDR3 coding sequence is TGCGCCAGCAGCTTCGAGGGAGCAGACGAGCAGTACTTC. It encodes CASSFEGADEQYF.

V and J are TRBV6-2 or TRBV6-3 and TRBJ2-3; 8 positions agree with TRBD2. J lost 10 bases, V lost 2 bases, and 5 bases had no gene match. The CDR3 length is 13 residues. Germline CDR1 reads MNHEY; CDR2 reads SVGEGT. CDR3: CASSYGPGGPQYF. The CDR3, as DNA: TGTGCCAGCAGTTACGGGCCGGGGGGGCCGCAGTATTTT.

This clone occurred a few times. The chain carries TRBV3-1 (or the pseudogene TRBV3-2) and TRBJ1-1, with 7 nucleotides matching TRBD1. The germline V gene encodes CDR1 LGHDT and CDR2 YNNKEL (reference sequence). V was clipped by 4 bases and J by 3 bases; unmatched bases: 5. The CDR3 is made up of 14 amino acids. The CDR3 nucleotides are TGTGCCAGCAGCCTCAGGGGGTGGGACACTGAAGCTTTCTTT. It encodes CASSLRGWDTEAFF.

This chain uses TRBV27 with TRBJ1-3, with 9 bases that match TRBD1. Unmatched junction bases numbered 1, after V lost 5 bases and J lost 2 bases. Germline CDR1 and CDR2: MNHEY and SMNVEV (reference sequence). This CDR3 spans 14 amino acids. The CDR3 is CASSRDRAGNTIYF. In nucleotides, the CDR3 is TGTGCCAGCAGTCGGGACAGGGCTGGAAACACCATATATTTT.

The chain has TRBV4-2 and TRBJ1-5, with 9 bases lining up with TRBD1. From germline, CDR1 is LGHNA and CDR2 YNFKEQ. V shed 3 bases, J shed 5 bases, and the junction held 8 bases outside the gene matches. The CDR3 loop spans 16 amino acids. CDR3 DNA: TGTGCCAGCAGCCAGATGGACAGGGGAGCGGATCAGCCCCAGCATTTT. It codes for CASSQMDRGADQPQHF.

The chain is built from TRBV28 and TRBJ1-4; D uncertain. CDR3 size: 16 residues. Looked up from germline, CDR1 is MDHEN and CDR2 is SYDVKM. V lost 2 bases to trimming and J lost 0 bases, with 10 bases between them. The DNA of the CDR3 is TGTGCCAGCAGTTTACTAGACTTCCCAACTAATGAAAAACTGTTTTTT. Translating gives CASSLLDFPTNEKLFF.

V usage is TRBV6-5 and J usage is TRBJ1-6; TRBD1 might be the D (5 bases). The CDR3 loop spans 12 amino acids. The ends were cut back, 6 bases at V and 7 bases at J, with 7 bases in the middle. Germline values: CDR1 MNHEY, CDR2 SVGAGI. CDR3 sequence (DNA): TGTGCCAGCAGACAGGTGAATTCACCCCTCCACTTT. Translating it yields CASRQVNSPLHF.

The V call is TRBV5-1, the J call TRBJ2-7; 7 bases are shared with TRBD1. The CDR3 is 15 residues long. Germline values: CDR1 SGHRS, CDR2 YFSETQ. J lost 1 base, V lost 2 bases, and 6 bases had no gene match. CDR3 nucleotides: TGCGCCAGCAGCTTTACAGGGGCAGGGTCCTACGAGCAGTACTTC. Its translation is CASSFTGAGSYEQYF. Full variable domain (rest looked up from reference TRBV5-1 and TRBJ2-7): KAGVTQTPRYLIKTRGQQVTLSCSPISGHRSVSWYQQTPGQGLQFLFEYFSETQRNKGNFPGRFSGRQFSNSRSEMNVSTLELGDSALYLCASSFTGAGSYEQYFGPGTRLTVT.

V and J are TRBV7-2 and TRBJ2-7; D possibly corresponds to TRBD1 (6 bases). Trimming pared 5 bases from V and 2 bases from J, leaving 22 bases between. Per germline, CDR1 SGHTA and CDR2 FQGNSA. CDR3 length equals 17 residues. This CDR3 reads CASSPQPPGHPTYEQYF. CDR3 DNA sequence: TGTGCCAGCAGCCCACAACCCCCGGGACACCCAACCTACGAGCAGTACTTC.

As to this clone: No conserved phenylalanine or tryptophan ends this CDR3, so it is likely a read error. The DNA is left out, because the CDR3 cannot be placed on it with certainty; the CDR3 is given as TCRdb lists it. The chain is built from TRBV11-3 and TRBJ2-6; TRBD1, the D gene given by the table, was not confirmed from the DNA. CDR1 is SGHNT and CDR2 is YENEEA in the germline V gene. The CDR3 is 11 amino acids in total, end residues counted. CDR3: CASSFTRQGHI.

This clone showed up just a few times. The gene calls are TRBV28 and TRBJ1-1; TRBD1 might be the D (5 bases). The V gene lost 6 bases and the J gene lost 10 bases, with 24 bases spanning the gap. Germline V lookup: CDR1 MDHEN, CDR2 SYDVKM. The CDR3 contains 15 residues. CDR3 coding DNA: TGTGCCAGCAGGGGGGGACTTGCACTTTCGTCGGGAGCTTTCTTT. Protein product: CASRGGLALSSGAFF.

The CDR3 nucleotides read TGTGCCAGCCTTCGGGACTGGAGCTCTGGGGCCAACGTCCTGACTTTC. Residues: CASLRDWSSGANVLTF. The chain has TRBV2 and TRBJ2-6, with D perhaps TRBD2 (6 bases). The germline V and J ends were trimmed by 8 bases and 0 bases, with 14 bases remaining between them. CDR1 is SNHLY, CDR2 FYNNEI, per germline. The CDR3 has 16 amino acids.

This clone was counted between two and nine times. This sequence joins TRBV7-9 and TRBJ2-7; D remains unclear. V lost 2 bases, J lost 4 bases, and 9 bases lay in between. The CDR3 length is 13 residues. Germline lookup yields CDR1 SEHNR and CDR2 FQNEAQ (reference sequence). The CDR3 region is CASSLTDSYEQYF. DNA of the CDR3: TGTGCCAGCAGCTTAACAGATTCGTACGAGCAGTACTTC.

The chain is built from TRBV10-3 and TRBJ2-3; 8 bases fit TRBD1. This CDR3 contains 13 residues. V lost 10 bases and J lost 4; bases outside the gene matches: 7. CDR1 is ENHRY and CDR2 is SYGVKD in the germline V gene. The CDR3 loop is CASQGARADTQYF. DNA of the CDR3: TGTGCCAGTCAGGGGGCGCGGGCAGATACGCAGTATTTT.

The CDR3 loop reads CASTGSGNTIYF. The CDR3 nucleotides are TGTGCCAGCACAGGGTCCGGAAACACCATATATTTT. The chain uses TRBV7-2 and TRBJ1-3, with a tentative D call TRBD1 (5 bases). V was clipped by 7 bases and J by 4 bases, with 8 bases between them. Germline V lookup: CDR1 SGHTA, CDR2 FQGNSA. The CDR3 spans 12 residues.

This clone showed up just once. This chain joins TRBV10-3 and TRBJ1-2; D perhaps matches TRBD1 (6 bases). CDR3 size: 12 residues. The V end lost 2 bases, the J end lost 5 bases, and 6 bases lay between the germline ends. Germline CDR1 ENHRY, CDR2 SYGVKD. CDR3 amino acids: CAISEGQYGYTF. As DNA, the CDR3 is TGTGCCATCAGTGAGGGACAGTATGGCTACACCTTC.

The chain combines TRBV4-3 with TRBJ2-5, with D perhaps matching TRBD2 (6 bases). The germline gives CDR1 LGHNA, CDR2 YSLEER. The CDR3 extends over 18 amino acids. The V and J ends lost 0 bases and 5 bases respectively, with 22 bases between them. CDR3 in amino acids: CASSQDGDSSVFGETQYF. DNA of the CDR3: TGCGCCAGCAGCCAAGACGGAGACTCTAGCGTCTTCGGGGAGACCCAGTACTTC.

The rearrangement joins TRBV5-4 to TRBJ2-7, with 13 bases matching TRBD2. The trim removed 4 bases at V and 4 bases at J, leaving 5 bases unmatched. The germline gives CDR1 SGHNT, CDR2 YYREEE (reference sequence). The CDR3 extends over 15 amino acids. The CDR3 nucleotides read TGTGCCAGCAGCAAAAGGACTAGCGGGGGATACGAGCAGTACTTC. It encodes CASSKRTSGGYEQYF.

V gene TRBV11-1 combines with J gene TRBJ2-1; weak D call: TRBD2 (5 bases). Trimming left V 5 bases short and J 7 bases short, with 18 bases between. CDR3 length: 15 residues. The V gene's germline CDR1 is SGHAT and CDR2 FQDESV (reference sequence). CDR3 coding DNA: TGTGCCAGCAGCCCTCTAGGCGAAAGGAGGAATGAGCAGTTCTTC. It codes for CASSPLGERRNEQFF. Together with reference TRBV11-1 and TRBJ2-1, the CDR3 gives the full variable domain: EAEVAQSPRYKITEKSQAVAFWCDPISGHATLYWYRQILGQGPELLVQFQDESVVDDSQLPKDRFSAERLKGVDSTLKIQPAELGDSAMYLCASSPLGERRNEQFFGPGTRLTVL.

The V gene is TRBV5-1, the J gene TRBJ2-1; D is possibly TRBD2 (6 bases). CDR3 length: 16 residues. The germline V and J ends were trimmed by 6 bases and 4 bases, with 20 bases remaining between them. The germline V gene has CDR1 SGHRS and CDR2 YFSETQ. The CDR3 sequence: CASTLAGGTFYNEQFF. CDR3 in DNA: TGCGCCAGCACCTTAGCCGGCGGGACTTTTTACAATGAGCAGTTCTTC.

The CDR3: CASSPQAEKHEAFF. The CDR3 bases are TGTGCCAGCAGTCCCCAAGCTGAGAAGCATGAAGCTTTCTTT. V usage is TRBV3-1 (or the pseudogene TRBV3-2) and J usage is TRBJ1-1; D ambiguous. Trimming shortened V by 6 bases and J by 7 bases, and 18 bases separated the two germline ends. The CDR3 extends over 14 amino acids. CDR1 and CDR2 from the germline V gene are LGHDT and YNNKEL (reference sequence).

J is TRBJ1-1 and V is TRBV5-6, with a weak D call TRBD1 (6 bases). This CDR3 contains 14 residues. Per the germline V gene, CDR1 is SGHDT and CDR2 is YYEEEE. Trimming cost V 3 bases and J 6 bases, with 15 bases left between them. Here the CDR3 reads CASSWGGRASEAFF. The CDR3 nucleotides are TGTGCCAGCAGCTGGGGGGGCAGGGCCTCTGAAGCTTTCTTT. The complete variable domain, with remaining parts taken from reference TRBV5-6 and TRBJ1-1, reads DAGVTQSPTHLIKTRGQQVTLRCSPKSGHDTVSWYQQALGQGPQFIFQYYEEEERQRGNFPDRFSGHQFPNYSSELNVNALLLGDSALYLCASSWGGRASEAFFGQGTRLTVV.

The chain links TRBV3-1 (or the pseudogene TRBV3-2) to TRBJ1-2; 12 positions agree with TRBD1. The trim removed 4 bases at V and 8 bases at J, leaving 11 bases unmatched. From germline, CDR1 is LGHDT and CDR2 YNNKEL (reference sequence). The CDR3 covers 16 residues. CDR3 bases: TGTGCCAGCAGCCTCTTGCTGGGGGACAGGGGGCACGGCTACACCTTC. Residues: CASSLLLGDRGHGYTF.

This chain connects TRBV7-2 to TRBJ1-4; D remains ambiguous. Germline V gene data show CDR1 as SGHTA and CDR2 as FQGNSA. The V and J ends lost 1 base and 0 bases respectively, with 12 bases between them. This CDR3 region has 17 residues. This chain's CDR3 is CASSLVGGPATNEKLFF. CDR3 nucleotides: TGTGCCAGCAGCTTAGTGGGAGGACCCGCAACTAATGAAAAACTGTTTTTT.

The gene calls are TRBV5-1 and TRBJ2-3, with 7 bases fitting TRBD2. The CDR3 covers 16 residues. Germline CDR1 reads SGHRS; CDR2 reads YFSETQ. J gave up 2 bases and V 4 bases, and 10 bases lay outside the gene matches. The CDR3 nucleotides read TGCGCCAGCAGCCTGACCTGGGGGACTAACACAGATACGCAGTATTTT. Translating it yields CASSLTWGTNTDTQYF.